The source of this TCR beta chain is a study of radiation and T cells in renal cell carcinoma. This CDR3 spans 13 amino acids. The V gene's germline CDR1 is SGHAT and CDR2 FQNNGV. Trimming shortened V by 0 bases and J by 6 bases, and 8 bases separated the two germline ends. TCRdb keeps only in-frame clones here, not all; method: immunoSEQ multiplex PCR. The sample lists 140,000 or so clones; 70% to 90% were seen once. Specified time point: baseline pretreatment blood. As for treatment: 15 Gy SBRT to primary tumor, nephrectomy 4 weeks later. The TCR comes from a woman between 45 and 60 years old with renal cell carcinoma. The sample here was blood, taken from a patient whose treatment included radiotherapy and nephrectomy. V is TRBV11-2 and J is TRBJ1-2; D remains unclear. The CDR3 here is CASSLDRMNGYTF. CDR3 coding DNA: TGTGCCAGCAGCTTAGATCGGATGAATGGCTACACCTTC.